Following are 21 T cell receptor beta chains from one sample sequenced in a study of PD-1 blockade in classical Hodgkin lymphoma. Every patient had relapsed following autologous stem cell transplantation, and cohorts differed in brentuximab vedotin exposure. TCRdb's table, derived via immunoSEQ multiplex PCR, lists solely in-frame clones and lacks some. The data show about 66,000 clones, 65% to 75% seen once. Source: peripheral blood mononuclear cells (PBMCs), taken before the second cycle of nivolumab. The receptors were sampled from a human donor with classical Hodgkin lymphoma.

The chain combines TRBV5-1 with TRBJ2-1; 11 nucleotides line up with TRBD2. The germline gives CDR1 SGHRS, CDR2 YFSETQ. The ends lost 4 bases at V and 7 bases at J; junction bases unmatched: 7. The CDR3 covers 15 residues. The CDR3: CASSQMASGRNEQFF. The CDR3 DNA follows: TGCGCCAGCAGCCAGATGGCTAGCGGGAGGAATGAGCAGTTCTTC.

The chain is built from TRBV11-2 and TRBJ1-1, with D unresolved. V was trimmed by 5 bases and J by 4 bases, leaving 14 bases between them. Germline loops: CDR1 SGHAT, CDR2 FQNNGV. This CDR3 contains 14 residues. CDR3 sequence (DNA): TGTGCCAGCAGCCCGCCCGGGTTGCTCACTGAAGCTTTCTTT. It yields the protein CASSPPGLLTEAFF.

This chain connects TRBV23-1 to TRBJ1-6; TRBD1 might be the D (5 bases). TRBV23-1 is placed among ORFs of uncertain function. V dropped 0 bases and J dropped 8 bases, with 11 bases sitting between them. This CDR3 contains 15 residues. CDR3 nucleotides: TGCGCCAGCAGTCAATCTGGAGACAGATATTCACCCCTCCACTTT. Translating it yields CASSQSGDRYSPLHF.

This chain connects TRBV5-1 to TRBJ1-1, with TRBD1 identical over 9 bases. The CDR3 has 16 amino acids. V dropped 3 bases and J dropped 4; count of bases not matched to a gene: 10. Germline V gives CDR1 SGHRS, CDR2 YFSETQ. Here the CDR3 DNA reads TGCGCCAGCAGCTCGGGACAGGGATATTACGGCACTGAAGCTTTCTTT. Amino acids: CASSSGQGYYGTEAFF.

The chain couples TRBV19 to TRBJ2-2, with D possibly being TRBD1 (6 bases). The V end lost 2 bases, the J end lost 9 bases, and 10 bases lay between the germline ends. The CDR3 is 13 residues long. In germline, CDR1 is LNHDA, CDR2 SQIVND (reference sequence). The CDR3 loop reads CASSISRDRELFF. CDR3 sequence (DNA): TGTGCCAGTAGTATATCTCGGGACAGGGAGCTGTTTTTT.

The chain carries TRBV6-1 and TRBJ1-1; tentative D call: TRBD1 (6 bases). CDR1 and CDR2 from the germline V gene are MNHNS and SASEGT. The CDR3 loop spans 14 amino acids. Trimming stripped 1 base from V and 5 bases from J, with 11 bases between. The CDR3 loop reads CASSEVGGGTEAFF. In DNA, the CDR3 is TGTGCCAGCAGTGAAGTGGGAGGGGGAACTGAAGCTTTCTTT.

The rearrangement uses TRBV7-9 and TRBJ1-1, with D possibly matching TRBD1 (5 bases). Looked up from germline, CDR1 is SEHNR and CDR2 is FQNEAQ (reference sequence). The CDR3 covers 15 residues. The V and J ends lost 5 bases and 0 bases respectively, with 13 bases between them. The CDR3 nucleotides read TGTGCCAGCAGCCACGGGGGAGCCATGAACACTGAAGCTTTCTTT. It is translated as CASSHGGAMNTEAFF.

About this clone: The same CDR3 is also encoded by other DNA sequences in this sample. This chain uses TRBV5-1 with TRBJ1-4, with no clear D. The CDR3 is 15 amino acids. V was shortened by 0 bases and J by 8 bases, with 14 bases between the two germline ends. Looked up from germline, CDR1 is SGHRS and CDR2 is YFSETQ. CDR3 loop: CASSLVTGVGEKLFF. The DNA of the CDR3 is TGCGCCAGCAGCTTGGTCACGGGAGTAGGAGAAAAACTGTTTTTT.

In its sample, this clone was seen once. The chain employs TRBV2 and TRBJ2-7; D may match TRBD1 or TRBD2 (5 bases each). V gave up 6 bases and J gave up 7 bases, with 19 bases separating them. The CDR3 sequence is 14 residues long. Germline V gene sequence: CDR1 SNHLY, CDR2 FYNNEI. Here the CDR3 reads CASRAGTPSGEQYF. CDR3 DNA: TGTGCCAGCAGGGCCGGGACCCCCTCGGGTGAGCAGTACTTC.

The chain links TRBV4-1 to TRBJ2-7, with D maybe TRBD1 (6 bases). Germline lookup yields CDR1 MGHRA and CDR2 YSYEKL. Trimming took off 1 base at V and 0 bases at J, with 10 bases between the two ends. This CDR3 has 15 residues. The CDR3 sequence: CASSQVTGSSYEQYF. The DNA of the CDR3 is TGCGCCAGCAGCCAAGTTACAGGGAGCTCCTACGAGCAGTACTTC.

V and J are TRBV27 and TRBJ1-1; D is undetermined. This CDR3 spans 13 amino acids. The germline V gene has CDR1 MNHEY and CDR2 SMNVEV (reference sequence). Trimming pared 6 bases from V and 1 base from J, leaving 9 bases between. The CDR3, as DNA: TGTGCCAGCAGCGCACAGAGGAACACTGAAGCTTTCTTT. This codes for CASSAQRNTEAFF.

This clone was seen just once. CDR3 in DNA: TGTGCCAGTGGGGGAAGGGACATTCAGTACTTC. Its protein product is CASGGRDIQYF. V is TRBV28 and J is TRBJ2-4, with D possibly called TRBD1 or TRBD2 (5 bases each). V lost 9 bases to trimming and J lost 8 bases, with 11 bases between them. CDR3 length: 11 amino acids. Germline V lookup: CDR1 MDHEN, CDR2 SYDVKM.

V usage is TRBV7-3 and J usage is TRBJ1-2, with 7 bases that match TRBD1. Germline CDR1 and CDR2: SGHTA and FQGTGA. V lost 5 bases, J lost 3 bases, and 9 bases stayed unmatched. The length of the CDR3 is 15 residues. CDR3: CASSPSGTEDYGYTF. The CDR3 DNA reads TGTGCCAGCAGCCCCTCCGGGACAGAAGACTATGGCTACACCTTC.

The chain couples TRBV6-5 to TRBJ2-1, with D perhaps TRBD2 (6 bases). The germline V gene encodes CDR1 MNHEY and CDR2 SVGAGI. This CDR3 contains 15 residues. Trimming stripped 6 bases from V and 7 bases from J, with 19 bases between. The CDR3 sequence: CASRPDLGGYNEQFF. In nucleotides, the CDR3 is TGTGCCAGCAGACCAGACCTGGGGGGTTATAATGAGCAGTTCTTC.

The rearrangement uses TRBV6-1 and TRBJ1-2, with no clear D. The CDR3 has 14 residues. Germline loops: CDR1 MNHNS, CDR2 SASEGT. V lost 6 bases and J lost 2, with 13 bases in between. Here the CDR3 reads CASSGRPENYGYTF. The CDR3 DNA follows: TGTGCCAGCAGCGGGCGGCCGGAGAACTATGGCTACACCTTC.

This chain links TRBV10-3 with TRBJ2-7; no reliable D call. Germline assignment: CDR1 ENHRY and CDR2 SYGVKD. The CDR3 length is 12 residues. The V and J ends lost 6 bases and 6 bases respectively, with 12 bases between them. In DNA, the CDR3 is TGTGCCATCAGCCAAATAGGCGGCGAGCAGTACTTC. Protein: CAISQIGGEQYF.

CDR3 nucleotides: TGTGCCAGCAGCGAAATAGCGGCCTACGAGCAGTACTTC. This gives the protein CASSEIAAYEQYF. V gene TRBV11-2 combines with J gene TRBJ2-7; a possible D gene is TRBD2 (6 bases). V was clipped by 5 bases and J by 2 bases, with 10 bases between them. The CDR3 spans 13 residues. The germline V gene encodes CDR1 SGHAT and CDR2 FQNNGV.

The chain couples TRBV11-3 to TRBJ2-7, with 7 bases aligning to TRBD2. The germline V gene encodes CDR1 SGHNT and CDR2 YENEEA. CDR3 length: 14 amino acids. Trimming at V came to 1 base and at J to 2 bases, leaving 2 bases not matched to a gene. CDR3 nucleotide sequence: TGTGCCAGCAGCTTAGCCGGGACTACCTACGAGCAGTACTTC. Residues: CASSLAGTTYEQYF.

There are a few counts of this clone. The chain combines TRBV5-1 with TRBJ2-3; D assignment may be TRBD1 or TRBD2 (5 bases each). This CDR3 has 16 residues. Germline assignment: CDR1 SGHRS and CDR2 YFSETQ. The V end lost 4 bases, the J end lost 0 bases, and 15 bases lay between the germline ends. CDR3 sequence: CASSPGRRQSTDTQYF. The CDR3 DNA is TGCGCCAGCAGCCCGGGACGCCGGCAGAGCACAGATACGCAGTATTTT.

V usage is TRBV28 and J usage is TRBJ2-1; D might be TRBD2 (7 bases). V was shortened by 5 bases and J by 8 bases, with 25 bases between the two germline ends. Germline CDR1 MDHEN, CDR2 SYDVKM. The CDR3 loop spans 17 amino acids. The CDR3 sequence is CASSPPVVGAGVDEQFF. CDR3 sequence (DNA): TGTGCCAGCAGTCCTCCCGTGGTGGGGGCGGGGGTGGATGAGCAGTTCTTC.

The rearrangement joins TRBV7-8 to TRBJ2-3; TRBD2 matches at 11 bases. V shed 5 bases and J 0 bases; nucleotides not matched to a gene: 13. Germline V gene lookup returns CDR1 SGHVS and CDR2 FQNEAQ. This CDR3 has 19 amino acids. CDR3 amino acids: CASSPRASGGLTSTDTQYF. CDR3 DNA: TGTGCCAGCAGCCCCAGGGCTAGCGGGGGGCTTACTAGCACAGATACGCAGTATTTT.